This T cell receptor (beta chain) was documented in a study of CD8+ T cells in alopecia areata (dated by TCRdb to the late 2010s). Looking at the study overall: The treated patients, all with moderate-to-severe alopecia areata, were enrolled in an open-label pilot trial of oral tofacitinib given at 5 to 10 mg twice daily. The study used high-throughput TCRbeta sequencing to examine T cell clonal expansion in alopecia areata, in both the C3H/HeJ mouse model and human patients. The RNA source kit depended on sample type: the PAXgene miRNA kit for fixed scalp, the miRNeasy kit for PBMCs, and the RNeasy kit for mouse skin. TCRbeta CDR3 regions were amplified by immunoSEQ multiplex PCR using 35 Vbeta forward and 13 Jbeta reverse primers. Human TCRbeta sequencing covered scalp tissue and sorted CD4+ and CD8+ peripheral blood T cells from patchy and totalis/universalis alopecia areata patients and healthy controls. Scalp clonality was compared among normal scalp (n=4), patchy alopecia areata scalp (n=8), and alopecia totalis/universalis scalp (n=8). Patients received tofacitinib for 6 to 18 months and were then followed off drug for 6 months to check for delayed response and recurrence. Patients on tofacitinib were biopsied at baseline and after 4 and 24 weeks of treatment, and several of the patients also had a later scalp biopsy.

Library construction relied on the immunoSEQ multiplex PCR assay. For TCR sequencing, RNA was extracted from every sample and reverse transcribed into cDNA to serve as template. SuperScript III was used for first-strand cDNA synthesis, primed with a 2:1 mix of oligo-dT and random hexamers. A synthetic immune receptor repertoire was used to gauge amplification bias, and whatever bias remained was removed computationally. For the original study's pipeline: Raw reads were preprocessed for error removal, and CDR3 was defined according to IMGT conventions as running from the conserved cysteine to phenylalanine. Clonality was calculated as 1 minus Shannon entropy normalized by log2 of the number of productive unique TCRs. Whether scalp clones were CD4 or CD8 was inferred by matching scalp TCRbeta sequences against CD4 and CD8 repertoires sorted from blood. This immuneACCESS table, as held by TCRdb, lists in-frame sequences with V and J called but not all clones. Of the missing ones, under half trace to an unresolved V gene in checked studies; the others have no known cause. V and J calls and clone size are those listed in that table; D and trimming were worked out from the DNA. In all, the sample holds about 70,000 clones, and about 45% of those were seen once. Approximately 18% of the sample rests with the top ten.

A word on this clone: Its cognate antigen has yet to be identified. No per-base quality is available; no much larger clone lies one base away.

The meaning of the sample's time point label: baseline before oral tofacitinib. From alopecia areata patients, peripheral blood was collected along with lesional scalp punch biopsies. PBMCs were isolated by density centrifugation and stained for CD3, CD4 and CD8, after which CD4+ and CD8+ T cells were sorted on a FACSAria. V is clipped by 3 bases and J by 0 bases, and the sequence between their germline boundaries is 17 bases long. Taken from the germline V gene, the CDR1 and CDR2 loops are WSHSY and SAAADI. From cysteine to phenylalanine, the CDR3 is 17 amino acids long. The kept DNA is CDR3 alone, 51 bases in frame from the first base. Beyond this particular receptor, the publication reports: Scalp TCR repertoire analysis is complicated because resident alphabeta T cells in normal human skin are also sequenced, whereas mouse skin is dominated by gammadelta T cells. Higher clonality and more expanded CD8+ clones were observed in lesional scalp than in normal scalp, particularly in alopecia totalis/universalis, a finding suggestive of antigenic drive. Shared TCR sequences between patients were less evident than in mice, which may be partly attributable to HLA diversity in the patient population.

Here the chain combines TRBV10-2 and TRBJ2-5, and the D gene may be TRBD1, 5 bases matching. The source of this sequence is a human donor with alopecia areata. The sample here was CD8+ T cells sorted from blood, taken at week 0. The DNA is as follows: TGCGCCAGCAGTGATCTGCCGGTGGACATGTACCAAGAGACCCAGTACTTC. It codes for CASSDLPVDMYQETQYF.